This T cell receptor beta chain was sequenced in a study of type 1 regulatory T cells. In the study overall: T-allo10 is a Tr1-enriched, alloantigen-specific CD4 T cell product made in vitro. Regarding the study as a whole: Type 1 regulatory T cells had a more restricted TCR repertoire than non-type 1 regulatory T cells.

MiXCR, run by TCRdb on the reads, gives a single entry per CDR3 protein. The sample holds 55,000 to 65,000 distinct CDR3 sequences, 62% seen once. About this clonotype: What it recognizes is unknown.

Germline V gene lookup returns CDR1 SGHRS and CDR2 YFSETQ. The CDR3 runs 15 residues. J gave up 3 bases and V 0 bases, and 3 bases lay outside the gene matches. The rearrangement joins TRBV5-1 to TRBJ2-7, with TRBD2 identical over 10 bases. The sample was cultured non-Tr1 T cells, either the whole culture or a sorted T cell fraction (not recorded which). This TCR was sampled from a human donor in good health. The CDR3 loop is CASSLALAGNYEQYF. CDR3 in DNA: TGCGCCAGCAGCTTGGCACTAGCGGGGAACTACGAGCAGTACTTC.